This TCR beta chain appears in the sequencing data of a study of control samples from healthy donors and cancer patients. V lost 7 bases to trimming and J lost 3 bases; unmatched junction nucleotides: 12. The CDR3 consists of 15 residues. Germline lookup yields CDR1 MNHEY and CDR2 SVGAGI. This clone was seen only once. TCRdb's copy holds only in-frame clones and misses some; the assay was immunoSEQ multiplex PCR. The profile shows around 120,000 clones, roughly nine tenths of them singletons. The origin of this receptor is a woman aged 45-65 years with colorectal cancer. Sequenced input: PBMCs. This rearrangement joins TRBV6-5 to TRBJ2-7; TRBD1 aligns across 7 bases. CDR3 sequence (DNA): TGTGCCAGCATCCCCCGGGGACAGAAGAGCTACGAGCAGTACTTC. Translated: CASIPRGQKSYEQYF.